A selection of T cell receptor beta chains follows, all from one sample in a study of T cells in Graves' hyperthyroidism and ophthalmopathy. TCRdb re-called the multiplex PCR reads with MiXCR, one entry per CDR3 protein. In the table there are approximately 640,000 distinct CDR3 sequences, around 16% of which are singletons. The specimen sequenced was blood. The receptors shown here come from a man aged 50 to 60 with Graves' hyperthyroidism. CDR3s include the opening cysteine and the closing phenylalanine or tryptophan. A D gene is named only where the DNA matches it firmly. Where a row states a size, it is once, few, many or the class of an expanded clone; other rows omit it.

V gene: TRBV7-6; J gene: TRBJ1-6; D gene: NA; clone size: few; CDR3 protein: CASSSGVWNSPLHF; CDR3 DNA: TGTGCCAGCAGCTCCGGGGTGTGGAATTCACCCCTCCACTTT
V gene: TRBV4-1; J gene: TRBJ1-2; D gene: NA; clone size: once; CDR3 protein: CAGSQAGNYGYTF; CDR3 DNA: TGCGCCGGCAGCCAAGCAGGGAACTATGGCTACACCTTC
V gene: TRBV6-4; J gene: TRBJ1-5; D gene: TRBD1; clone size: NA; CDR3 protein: CAIRSPGTESNQPQHF; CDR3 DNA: TGTGCCATCAGATCGCCCGGGACAGAGAGCAATCAGCCCCAGCATTTT
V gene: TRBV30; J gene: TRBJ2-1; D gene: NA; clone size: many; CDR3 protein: CAWSVKGLEQFF; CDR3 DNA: TGTGCCTGGAGTGTCAAGGGGCTTGAGCAGTTCTTC
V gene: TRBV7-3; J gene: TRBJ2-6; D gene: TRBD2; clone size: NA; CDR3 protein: CASSTPGLAGAGANVLTF; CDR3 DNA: TGTGCCAGCAGCACACCGGGACTAGCGGGAGCTGGGGCCAACGTCCTGACTTTC
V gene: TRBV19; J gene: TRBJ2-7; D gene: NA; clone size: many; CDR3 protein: CASNGRGPYEQYF; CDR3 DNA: TGTGCCAGTAACGGCAGGGGTCCCTACGAGCAGTACTTC
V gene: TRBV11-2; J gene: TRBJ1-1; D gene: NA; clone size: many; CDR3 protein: CASSLGQSTTEAFF; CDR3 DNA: TGTGCCAGCAGCCTCGGACAGAGCACTACTGAAGCTTTCTTT
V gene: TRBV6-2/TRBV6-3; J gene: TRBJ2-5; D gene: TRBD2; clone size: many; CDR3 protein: CAIALAGGETQYF; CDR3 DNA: TGTGCCATTGCCCTAGCGGGAGGCGAGACCCAGTACTTC
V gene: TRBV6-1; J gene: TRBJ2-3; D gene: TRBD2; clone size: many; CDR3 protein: CASSELLAGGYTDTQYF; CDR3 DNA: TGTGCCAGCAGTGAACTACTAGCGGGAGGGTACACAGATACGCAGTATTTT
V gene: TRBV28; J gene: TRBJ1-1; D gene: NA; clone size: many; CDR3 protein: CASKGTRGPLNTEAFF; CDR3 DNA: TGTGCCAGCAAGGGTACCAGAGGTCCCCTGAACACTGAAGCTTTCTTT
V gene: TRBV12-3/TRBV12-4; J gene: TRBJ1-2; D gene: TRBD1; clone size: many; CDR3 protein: CASRTNRGGGYTF; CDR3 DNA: TGTGCCAGCAGGACTAACAGGGGCGGCGGCTACACCTTC
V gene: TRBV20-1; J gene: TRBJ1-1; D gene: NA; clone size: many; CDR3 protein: CSASPGVTEAFF; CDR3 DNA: TGCAGTGCTTCCCCGGGGGTCACTGAAGCTTTCTTT
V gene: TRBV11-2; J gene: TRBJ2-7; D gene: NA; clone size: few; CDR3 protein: CASSLVPHLPYEQYF; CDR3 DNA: TGTGCCAGCAGCTTAGTTCCCCACCTCCCCTACGAGCAGTACTTC
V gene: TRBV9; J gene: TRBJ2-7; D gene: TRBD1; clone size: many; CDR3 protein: CASSISYRGNEQYF; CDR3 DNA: TGTGCCAGCAGCATATCGTACAGGGGCAACGAGCAGTACTTC
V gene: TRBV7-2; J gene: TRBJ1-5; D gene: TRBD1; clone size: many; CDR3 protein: CASSQNRGSQPQHF; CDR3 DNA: TGTGCCAGCAGCCAAAACAGGGGTAGTCAGCCCCAGCATTTT
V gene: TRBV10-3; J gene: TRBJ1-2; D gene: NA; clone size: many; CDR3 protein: CAISDRGQFYGYTF; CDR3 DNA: TGTGCCATCAGTGACCGAGGACAGTTCTATGGCTACACCTTC
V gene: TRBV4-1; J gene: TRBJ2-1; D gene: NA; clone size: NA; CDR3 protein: CASSQSQVTHYNEQFF; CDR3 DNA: TGCGCCAGCAGCCAGTCGCAGGTAACCCACTACAATGAGCAGTTCTTC
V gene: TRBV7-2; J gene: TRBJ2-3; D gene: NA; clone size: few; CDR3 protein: CASSPVSHTQYF; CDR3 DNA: TGTGCCAGCAGCCCCGTGTCCCATACGCAGTATTTT
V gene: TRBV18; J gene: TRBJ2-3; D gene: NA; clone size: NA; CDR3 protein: CASSPIGPTDTQYF; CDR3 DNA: TGTGCCAGCTCACCAATCGGACCCACAGATACGCAGTATTTT
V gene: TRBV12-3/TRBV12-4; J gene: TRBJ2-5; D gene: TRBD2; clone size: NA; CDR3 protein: CASSFSGTRWETQYF; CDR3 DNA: TGTGCCAGCAGTTTTAGCGGGACGCGCTGGGAGACCCAGTACTTC
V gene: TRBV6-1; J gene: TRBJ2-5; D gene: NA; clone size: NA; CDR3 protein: CASSEMRGLQETQYF; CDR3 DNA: TGTGCCAGCAGTGAAATGCGGGGACTCCAAGAGACCCAGTACTTC
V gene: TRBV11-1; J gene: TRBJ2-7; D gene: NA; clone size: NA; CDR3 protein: CASSRLDRSYEQYF; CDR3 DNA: TGTGCCAGCAGCCGCTTGGACAGATCCTACGAGCAGTACTTC
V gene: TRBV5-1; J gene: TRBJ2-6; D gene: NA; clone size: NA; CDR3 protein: CASSPVNIGANVLTF; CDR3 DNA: TGCGCCAGCAGCCCCGTCAATATTGGGGCCAACGTCCTGACTTTC
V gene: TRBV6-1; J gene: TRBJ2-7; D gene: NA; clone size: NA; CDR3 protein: CASSTTYEQYF; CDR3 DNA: TGTGCCAGCAGTACTACATACGAGCAGTACTTC
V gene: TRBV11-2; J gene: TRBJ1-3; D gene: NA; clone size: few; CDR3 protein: CASSLYAGRSGNTIYF; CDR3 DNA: TGTGCCAGCAGCTTATATGCAGGCAGATCTGGAAACACCATATATTTT
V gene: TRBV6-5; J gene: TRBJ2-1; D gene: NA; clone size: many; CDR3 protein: CASSYSEGVGNEQFF; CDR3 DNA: TGTGCCAGCAGTTACTCGGAGGGAGTGGGGAATGAGCAGTTCTTC
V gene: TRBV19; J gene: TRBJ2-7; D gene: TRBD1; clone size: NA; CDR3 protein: CASSIGRDRGVYEQYF; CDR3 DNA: TGTGCCAGTAGTATCGGTCGGGACAGGGGCGTGTACGAGCAGTACTTC
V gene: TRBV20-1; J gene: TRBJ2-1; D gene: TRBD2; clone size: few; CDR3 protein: CSAIWTSGANEQFF; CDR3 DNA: TGCAGTGCCATATGGACTAGCGGGGCCAATGAGCAGTTCTTC
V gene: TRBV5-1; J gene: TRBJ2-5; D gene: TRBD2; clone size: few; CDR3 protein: CASSSLSGSLGETQYF; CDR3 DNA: TGCGCCAGCAGCTCCCTAAGCGGGAGTCTTGGAGAGACCCAGTACTTC
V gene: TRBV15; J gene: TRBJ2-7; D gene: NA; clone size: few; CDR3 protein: CATSRVPASSYEQYF; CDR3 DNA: TGTGCCACCAGCAGAGTGCCAGCGAGCTCCTACGAGCAGTACTTC
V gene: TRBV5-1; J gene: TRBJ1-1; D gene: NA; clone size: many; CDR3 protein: CASSLDLLNTEAFF; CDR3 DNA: TGCGCCAGCAGCTTGGATCTACTTAACACTGAAGCTTTCTTT
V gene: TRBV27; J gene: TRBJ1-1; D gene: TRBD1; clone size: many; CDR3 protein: CASRKQGDTEAFF; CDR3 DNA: TGTGCCAGCAGAAAACAGGGGGACACTGAAGCTTTCTTT
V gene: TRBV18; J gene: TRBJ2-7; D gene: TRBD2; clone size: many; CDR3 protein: CASSLIQAGAAHEQYF; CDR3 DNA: TGTGCCAGCTCCCTCATCCAAGCGGGAGCCGCCCACGAGCAGTACTTC
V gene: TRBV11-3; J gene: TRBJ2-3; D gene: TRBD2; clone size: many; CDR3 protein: CASSLGSGTSTDTQYF; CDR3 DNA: TGTGCCAGCAGCTTAGGCAGCGGGACGAGCACAGATACGCAGTATTTT
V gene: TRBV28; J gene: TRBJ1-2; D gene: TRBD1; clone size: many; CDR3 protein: CASSQGGPNYTF; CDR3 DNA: TGTGCCAGCAGTCAGGGGGGGCCAAACTACACCTTC
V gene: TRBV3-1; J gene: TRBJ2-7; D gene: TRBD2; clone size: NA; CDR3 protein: CASSQGLAGRAEQYF; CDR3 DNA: TGTGCCAGCAGCCAGGGACTAGCGGGAAGAGCCGAGCAGTACTTC
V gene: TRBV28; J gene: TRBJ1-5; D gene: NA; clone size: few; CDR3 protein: CASSGGSGNQPQHF; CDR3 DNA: TGTGCCAGTTCGGGGGGCTCGGGCAATCAGCCCCAGCATTTT
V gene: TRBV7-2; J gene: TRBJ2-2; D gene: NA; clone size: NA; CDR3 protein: CVSSLVAPPGTGELFF; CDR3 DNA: TGTGTCAGCAGCTTAGTCGCACCCCCCGGGACCGGGGAGCTGTTTTTT
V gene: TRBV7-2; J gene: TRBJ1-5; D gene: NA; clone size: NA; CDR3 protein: CASSLERSQPQHF; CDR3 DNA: TGTGCCAGCAGCTTAGAAAGAAGTCAGCCCCAGCATTTT
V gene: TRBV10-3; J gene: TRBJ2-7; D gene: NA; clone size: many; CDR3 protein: CAISDQSGSYEQYF; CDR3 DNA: TGTGCCATCAGTGATCAGTCGGGGTCCTACGAGCAGTACTTC
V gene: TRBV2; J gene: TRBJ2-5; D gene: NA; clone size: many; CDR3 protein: CASSGEGLETQYF; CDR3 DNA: TGTGCCAGCAGTGGAGAAGGGTTGGAGACCCAGTACTTC
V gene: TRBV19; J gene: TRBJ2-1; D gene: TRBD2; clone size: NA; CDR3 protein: CASSSGTSGREVGNEQFF; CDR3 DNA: TGTGCCAGTAGTTCCGGGACTAGCGGGAGGGAAGTTGGCAATGAGCAGTTCTTC
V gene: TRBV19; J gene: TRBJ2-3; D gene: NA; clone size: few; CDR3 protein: CASSRGEWDTQYF; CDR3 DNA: TGTGCCAGTAGTAGAGGGGAGTGGGATACGCAGTATTTT
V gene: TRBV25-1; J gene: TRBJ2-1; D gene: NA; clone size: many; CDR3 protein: CASSEKRGYVVSYNEQFF; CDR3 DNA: TGTGCCAGCAGTGAAAAGAGAGGCTATGTAGTCTCCTACAATGAGCAGTTCTTC
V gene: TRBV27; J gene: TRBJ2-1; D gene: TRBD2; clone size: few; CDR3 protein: CASSLAVLNEQFF; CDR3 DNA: TGTGCCAGCTCGCTAGCGGTACTCAATGAGCAGTTCTTC
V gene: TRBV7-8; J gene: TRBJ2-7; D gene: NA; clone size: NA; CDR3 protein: CASSLRRGERSYEQYF; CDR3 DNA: TGTGCCAGCAGCTTGCGAAGGGGAGAGCGCTCCTACGAGCAGTACTTC
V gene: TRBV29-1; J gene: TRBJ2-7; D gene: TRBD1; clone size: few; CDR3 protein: CSATTRTGDEQYF; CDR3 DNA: TGCAGCGCGACCACCCGGACAGGGGACGAGCAGTACTTC
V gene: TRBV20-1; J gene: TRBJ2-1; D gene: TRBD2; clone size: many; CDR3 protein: CSAPGGTSIYNEQFF; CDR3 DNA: TGCAGTGCCCCAGGTGGGACTAGCATCTACAATGAGCAGTTCTTC
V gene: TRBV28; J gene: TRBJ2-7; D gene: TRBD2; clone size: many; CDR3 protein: CASSSPPAQRETYEQYF; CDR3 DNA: TGTGCCAGCAGTTCCCCCCCCGCCCAGCGGGAGACCTACGAGCAGTACTTC
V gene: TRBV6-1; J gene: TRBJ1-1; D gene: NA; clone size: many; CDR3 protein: CASSPLLASGHTEAFF; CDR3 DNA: TGTGCCAGCAGTCCTCTCCTCGCTTCAGGGCACACTGAAGCTTTCTTT
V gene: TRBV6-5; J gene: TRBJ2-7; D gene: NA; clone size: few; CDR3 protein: CASSYGAGTGHYEQYF; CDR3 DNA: TGTGCCAGCAGTTACGGAGCGGGGACAGGTCACTACGAGCAGTACTTC
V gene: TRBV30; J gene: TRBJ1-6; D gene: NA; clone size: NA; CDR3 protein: CAWRGPPGYNSPLHF; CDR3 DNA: TGTGCCTGGAGAGGACCCCCAGGGTATAATTCACCCCTCCACTTT
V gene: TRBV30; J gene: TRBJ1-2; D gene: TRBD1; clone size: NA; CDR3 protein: CAWTSGTDLFGYTF; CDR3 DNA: TGTGCCTGGACGTCTGGGACAGATCTATTCGGCTACACCTTC
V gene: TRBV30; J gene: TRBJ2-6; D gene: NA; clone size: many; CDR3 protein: CAWIPPPGANVLTF; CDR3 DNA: TGTGCCTGGATTCCTCCTCCTGGGGCCAACGTCCTGACTTTC
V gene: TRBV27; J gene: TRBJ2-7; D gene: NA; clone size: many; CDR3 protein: CASSRPGLSSYEQYF; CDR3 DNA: TGTGCCAGCTCAAGACCGGGACTGAGCTCCTACGAGCAGTACTTC
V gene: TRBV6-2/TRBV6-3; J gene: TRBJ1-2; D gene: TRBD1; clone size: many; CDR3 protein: CASSPGTVTESRGYTF; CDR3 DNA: TGTGCCAGCAGTCCGGGGACAGTAACGGAATCCCGTGGCTACACCTTC